Following are 17 T cell receptor beta chains from one sample sequenced in a study of blood T cell repertoires in COVID-19. Only in-frame clones appear in the TCRdb table, and some are missing; sequencing was by immunoSEQ multiplex PCR. Among tens of thousands of clones, about 91% were seen once, and the ten largest hold approximately 2.1%. The sequenced material came from peripheral blood. Source of these receptors: a man aged 55 to 70 with acute or convalescent COVID-19.

The CDR3 loop reads CASSQARGSYGYTF. The CDR3 bases are TGTGCCAGCAGCCAAGCGCGGGGATCCTATGGCTACACCTTC. The chain couples TRBV14 to TRBJ1-2; no clear D gene. Trimming took 1 base from V and 4 from J, leaving 10 bases between them. The CDR3 is made up of 14 amino acids. Germline values: CDR1 SGHDN, CDR2 FVKESK. The whole variable domain, remainder taken from reference TRBV14 and TRBJ1-2, is EAGVTQFPSHSVIEKGQTVTLRCDPISGHDNLYWYRRVMGKEIKFLLHFVKESKQDESGMPNNRFLAERTGGTYSTLKVQPAELEDSGVYFCASSQARGSYGYTFGSGTRLTVV.

V gene TRBV29-1 combines with J gene TRBJ1-5; D call uncertain. Germline CDR1 is SQVTM and CDR2 is ANQGSEA. The CDR3 runs to 18 residues. The ends were cut back, 4 bases at V and 4 bases at J, with 26 bases in the middle. The CDR3 nucleotides are TGCAGCGTTGGGACTTATACCACGGGCCCCCAAGGGAATCAGCCCCAGCATTTT. It codes for CSVGTYTTGPQGNQPQHF.

The chain carries TRBV4-1 and TRBJ1-3; 8 bases map to TRBD1. The CDR3 consists of 18 residues. Germline V gene lookup returns CDR1 MGHRA and CDR2 YSYEKL. V lost 0 bases to trimming and J lost 0 bases; unmatched junction nucleotides: 7. The CDR3 bases are TGCGCCAGCAGCCAAGATCCGGGACAGGCGTTCTCTGGAAACACCATATATTTT. It encodes CASSQDPGQAFSGNTIYF.

J is TRBJ2-1 and V is TRBV7-2; D might be TRBD2 (6 bases). Germline V gene data show CDR1 as SGHTA and CDR2 as FQGNSA. This CDR3 has 15 amino acids. V was cut by 1 base and J by 2 bases, with 9 bases left in between. This CDR3 reads CASSLVGGAYNEQFF. DNA for the CDR3: TGTGCCAGCAGCTTAGTGGGAGGCGCCTACAATGAGCAGTTCTTC.

The rearrangement uses TRBV2 and TRBJ2-7, with 7 bases identical to TRBD2. The V gene end was trimmed by 3 bases and the J gene end by 3 bases; junction bases not matched to a gene: 2. The CDR3 runs 13 residues. The germline V gene has CDR1 SNHLY and CDR2 FYNNEI. For the CDR3, the DNA is TGTGCCAGCAGTGACGGCGGGAGCTACGAGCAGTACTTC. This encodes CASSDGGSYEQYF.

The chain uses TRBV6-5 and TRBJ2-4, with TRBD2 matching over 7 bases. The CDR3 has 15 residues. Germline CDR1 is MNHEY and CDR2 is SVGAGI. After removal of 7 bases from V and 2 bases from J, the junction contained 8 bases not matched to a gene. The CDR3 here is CASTRWEGTKNIQYF. CDR3 in DNA: TGTGCCAGCACCCGCTGGGAGGGGACCAAAAACATTCAGTACTTC.

V is TRBV11-3 and J is TRBJ1-4; 9 positions match TRBD1. The CDR3 is 16 amino acids. Trimming removed 0 bases from V and 6 bases from J; junction bases left unmatched: 5. Per the germline V gene, CDR1 is SGHNT and CDR2 is YENEEA. The CDR3 spells CASSLDLGQGYEKLFF. The DNA of the CDR3 is TGTGCCAGCAGCTTAGATTTGGGACAGGGATATGAAAAACTGTTTTTT.

The rearrangement links TRBV15 to TRBJ1-6; TRBD1 is a possible D gene (5 bases). The CDR3 extends over 17 amino acids. CDR1 is LNHNV, CDR2 YYDKDF, per germline (reference sequence). V was pared by 0 bases and J by 6 bases, with 15 bases between. The CDR3 coding sequence is TGTGCCACCAGCAGAGATCGGGGGGGGAGCGTTAATTCACCCCTCCACTTT. Encoded protein: CATSRDRGGSVNSPLHF.

The gene calls are TRBV4-3 and TRBJ2-1, with 14 bases that match TRBD2. V gave up 1 base and J gave up 4 bases; unmatched junction bases: 3. The CDR3 extends over 17 amino acids. CDR1 LGHNA and CDR2 YSLEER come from the germline V gene. The CDR3 region is CASSQGTSGRLYNEQFF. DNA of the CDR3: TGCGCCAGCAGCCAAGGGACTAGCGGGAGGTTATACAATGAGCAGTTCTTC.

The chain uses TRBV25-1 and TRBJ1-5, with 7 positions matching TRBD1. The V and J ends lost 1 base and 0 bases, in that order; junction bases with no gene match: 6. The length of the CDR3 is 17 residues. Germline loops: CDR1 MGHDK, CDR2 SYGVNS. CDR3 nucleotide sequence: TGTGCCAGCAGTGAATGGGGACAGACCCATAGCAATCAGCCCCAGCATTTT. This gives the protein CASSEWGQTHSNQPQHF.

The gene calls are TRBV27 and TRBJ1-5; possible D gene TRBD1, 5 bases. Germline V lookup: CDR1 MNHEY, CDR2 SMNVEV (reference sequence). V was shortened by 6 bases and J by 4 bases, with 13 bases between the two germline ends. The CDR3 spans 14 residues. In nucleotides, the CDR3 is TGTGCCAGCAGCCCCAAGGAGGGGAATCAGCCCCAGCATTTT. Protein sequence: CASSPKEGNQPQHF.

The chain links TRBV9 to TRBJ1-4; D gene ambiguous. The CDR3 sequence is 14 residues long. Trimming shortened V by 0 bases and J by 5 bases, and 8 bases separated the two germline ends. Germline CDR1 reads SGDLS; CDR2 reads YYNGEE. As DNA, the CDR3 is TGTGCCAGCAGCGTAGGTACAGTGAATGAAAAACTGTTTTTT. Translation gives CASSVGTVNEKLFF.

The chain carries TRBV9 and TRBJ1-5; TRBD1 might be the D (5 bases). Trimming pared 0 bases from V and 2 bases from J, leaving 9 bases between. This CDR3 spans 15 amino acids. Germline V gene sequence: CDR1 SGDLS, CDR2 YYNGEE. In nucleotides, the CDR3 is TGTGCCAGCAGCGTAGGGGGGGGTGGCAATCAGCCCCAGCATTTT. Translation gives CASSVGGGGNQPQHF.

The chain employs TRBV5-4 and TRBJ2-2, with D possibly TRBD2 on 5 matching bases. The CDR3 runs 16 residues. V lost 0 bases and J 6 bases, leaving 15 bases between the germline ends. Germline V gives CDR1 SGHNT, CDR2 YYREEE (reference sequence). CDR3 sequence: CASSLAGVATAGELFF. For the CDR3, the DNA is TGTGCCAGCAGCTTGGCCGGGGTGGCAACGGCCGGGGAGCTGTTTTTT.

This clone was observed a single time. V is TRBV7-2 and J is TRBJ1-5, with D maybe TRBD1 (6 bases). Between the trimmed V and J ends, which lost 5 bases and 5 bases, there was a span of 10 bases. Germline V gives CDR1 SGHTA, CDR2 FQGNSA. The CDR3 is 13 amino acids. CDR3 sequence reads: CASSQAGDQPQHF. The CDR3 coding sequence is TGTGCCAGCAGCCAAGCAGGGGATCAGCCCCAGCATTTT.

This chain links TRBV7-9 with TRBJ2-7; D is possibly TRBD2 (7 bases). The CDR3 covers 15 residues. V was clipped by 3 bases and J by 1 base, with 13 bases between them. Germline V gives CDR1 SEHNR, CDR2 FQNEAQ (reference sequence). This CDR3 reads CASSFTGGRSYEQYF. The CDR3 coding sequence is TGTGCCAGCAGCTTCACGGGGGGCCGTTCCTACGAGCAGTACTTC.

The chain has TRBV6-5 and TRBJ2-7; the D gene is possibly TRBD1 (6 bases). This CDR3 has 13 residues. The germline gives CDR1 MNHEY, CDR2 SVGAGI. Trimming removed 4 bases from V and 3 bases from J, with 10 bases in between. CDR3 in amino acids: CASSWGLIYEQYF. The CDR3 DNA is TGTGCCAGCAGTTGGGGGCTGATCTACGAGCAGTACTTC.